This TCR beta chain was found in a study of T cell responses to AZD1222 COVID-19 vaccine. Some clones are missing from TCRdb's copy, which holds only in-frame ones; the method was immunoSEQ multiplex PCR. The table lists about 120,000 clones, under 90% of them singletons. Trimming took off 4 bases at V and 6 bases at J, with 4 bases between the two ends. CDR1 and CDR2 from the germline V gene are SNHLY and FYNNEI. This CDR3 has 12 amino acids. The sequenced sample was peripheral blood, obtained on day 0 of AZD1222 vaccination. The V gene is TRBV2, the J gene TRBJ1-6; D ambiguous. The TCR was taken from an adult in good health. The DNA for the CDR3 is TGTGCCAGCAGTGTTCCTAATTCACCCCTCCACTTT. Translated: CASSVPNSPLHF.